These 18 T cell receptor beta chains share one sample of origin, sequenced in a study of T cell responses to AZD1222 COVID-19 vaccine. TCRdb keeps only in-frame clones here, not all; method: immunoSEQ multiplex PCR. In the table there are 110,000 to 150,000 clones, roughly 93% of which are singletons. The starting material was peripheral blood, obtained on day 0 of AZD1222 vaccination. These receptors were obtained from an adult in good health.

The chain couples TRBV7-9 to TRBJ1-2; possible D gene TRBD1, 5 bases. The CDR3 spans 14 residues. From germline, CDR1 is SEHNR and CDR2 FQNEAQ (reference sequence). The V gene lost 5 bases and the J gene lost 2 bases, with 12 bases spanning the gap. In DNA form, the CDR3 reads TGTGCCAGCAGCCCGGACATCGTCAACTATGGCTACACCTTC. Translation gives CASSPDIVNYGYTF.

The chain uses TRBV11-2 and TRBJ2-7; D is perhaps TRBD1 (5 bases). This CDR3 comprises 15 residues. Germline values: CDR1 SGHAT, CDR2 FQNNGV. Trimming shortened V by 4 bases and J by 3 bases, and 16 bases separated the two germline ends. As DNA, the CDR3 is TGTGCCAGCAGCTCCAACCAGGGTAGAAACTACGAGCAGTACTTC. Protein sequence: CASSSNQGRNYEQYF.

The CDR3 coding sequence is TGTGCCTACAACCCCCGGGACAGGGGGGACACTGAAGCTTTCTTT. Translation: CAYNPRDRGDTEAFF. V usage is TRBV30 and J usage is TRBJ1-1; 11 nucleotides match TRBD1. The CDR3 contains 15 residues. CDR1 is GTSNPN, CDR2 SVGIG, per germline (reference sequence). V dropped 7 bases and J dropped 3; count of bases not matched to a gene: 10.

This chain uses TRBV5-1 with TRBJ2-1; 12 bases are shared with TRBD2. Germline CDR1 reads SGHRS; CDR2 reads YFSETQ. The trim removed 6 bases at V and 8 bases at J, leaving 15 bases unmatched. CDR3 size: 17 residues. In DNA, the CDR3 is TGCGCCAGCACAGGCCGACTAGCGGGAGACGGAGTGGATGAGCAGTTCTTC. Its translation: CASTGRLAGDGVDEQFF. Full variable domain (outside the CDR3, taken from reference TRBV5-1 and TRBJ2-1): KAGVTQTPRYLIKTRGQQVTLSCSPISGHRSVSWYQQTPGQGLQFLFEYFSETQRNKGNFPGRFSGRQFSNSRSEMNVSTLELGDSALYLCASTGRLAGDGVDEQFFGPGTRLTVL.

The chain recombines TRBV5-4 with TRBJ2-1; 9 nucleotides line up with TRBD1. The V gene end was trimmed by 4 bases and the J gene end by 3 bases; junction bases not matched to a gene: 14. CDR1 and CDR2 (germline): SGHNT, YYREEE (reference sequence). The CDR3 is made up of 18 amino acids. The CDR3 loop reads CASSTRDRQGEGYNEQFF. Written as DNA, the CDR3 is TGTGCCAGCAGCACCCGGGACCGACAGGGGGAAGGCTACAATGAGCAGTTCTTC. Filled out from reference TRBV5-4 and TRBJ2-1, the complete variable domain reads ETGVTQSPTHLIKTRGQQVTLRCSSQSGHNTVSWYQQALGQGPQFIFQYYREEENGRGNFPPRFSGLQFPNYSSELNVNALELDDSALYLCASSTRDRQGEGYNEQFFGPGTRLTVL.

The V and J genes are TRBV21-1 and TRBJ1-5. TRBV21-1 is a documented pseudogene. CDR3 size: 11 residues. The CDR3 is CASSRNQPQHF. The CDR3 bases are TGTGCCAGCAGCAGGAATCAGCCCCAGCATTTT.

V and J are TRBV7-9 and TRBJ1-3, with TRBD1 as a possible D gene (6 bases). V lost 1 base to trimming and J lost 1 base, with 11 bases between them. Germline CDR1 and CDR2: SEHNR and FQNEAQ (reference sequence). The CDR3 extends over 16 amino acids. CDR3 nucleotide sequence: TGTGCCAGCAGCTTAGTTACAGGGTGGTCTGGAAACACCATATATTTT. It codes for CASSLVTGWSGNTIYF.

This clone was detected a few times. The CDR3 is CASSPRRDTRGNQPQHF. CDR3 nucleotide sequence: TGTGCCAGCAGTCCGAGAAGGGACACCCGTGGCAATCAGCCCCAGCATTTT. V is TRBV6-6 and J is TRBJ1-5; tentative D call: TRBD1 (6 bases). The germline V gene encodes CDR1 MNHNY and CDR2 SVGAGI (reference sequence). The CDR3 length is 17 residues. With 5 bases removed from V and 2 bases from J, the gap between germline ends came to 19 bases.

The chain has TRBV5-1 and TRBJ2-7; D is possibly TRBD1 (5 bases). V was pared by 3 bases and J by 3 bases, with 19 bases between. The CDR3 sequence is 16 residues long. Germline V gives CDR1 SGHRS, CDR2 YFSETQ. CDR3 in amino acids: CASSSQGRAGFYEQYF. The DNA for the CDR3 is TGCGCCAGCAGCTCACAAGGCAGGGCCGGATTCTACGAGCAGTACTTC.

This rearrangement joins TRBV4-1 to TRBJ2-7, with 12 bases that match TRBD2. Germline CDR1 is MGHRA and CDR2 is YSYEKL. Trimming at V came to 2 bases and at J to 4 bases, leaving 6 bases not matched to a gene. There are 16 residues in the CDR3. CDR3 in DNA: TGCGCCAGCAGCCAAACGACTAGCGGGAGCGGGTACGAGCAGTACTTC. Translating gives CASSQTTSGSGYEQYF.

The chain carries TRBV19 and TRBJ2-7; weak D call: TRBD1 (5 bases). CDR1 and CDR2 (germline): LNHDA, SQIVND (reference sequence). This CDR3 is 16 amino acids long. V was pared by 5 bases and J by 6 bases, with 23 bases between. CDR3 coding DNA: TGTGCCAGTAGTCCCAGGGCGGAAAGCATGTCTGGCGAGCAGTACTTC. Translated, it gives CASSPRAESMSGEQYF.

This clone was detected once. The chain combines TRBV28 with TRBJ1-5; the D is unclear. The CDR3 has 14 residues. V lost 6 bases and J 4 bases, leaving 13 bases between the germline ends. The germline gives CDR1 MDHEN, CDR2 SYDVKM. CDR3 amino acids: CASSPGRVNQPQHF. DNA of the CDR3: TGTGCCAGCAGCCCAGGTAGGGTAAATCAGCCCCAGCATTTT.

The V and J genes are TRBV28 and TRBJ2-2; D is ambiguous. Germline V gives CDR1 MDHEN, CDR2 SYDVKM. The CDR3 is 11 amino acids. V was pared by 3 bases and J by 7 bases, with 3 bases between. CDR3 in amino acids: CASSLFGELFF. CDR3 in DNA: TGTGCCAGCAGTTTGTTCGGGGAGCTGTTTTTT.

This rearrangement joins TRBV6-1 to TRBJ1-5, with TRBD1 identical over 7 bases. Germline CDR1 reads MNHNS; CDR2 reads SASEGT. V trimming: 2 bases; J trimming: 4 bases; junction bases outside the gene matches: 5. The length of the CDR3 is 15 residues. DNA of the CDR3: TGTGCCAGCAGTGAAAAACAGGGGAGTAATCAGCCCCAGCATTTT. Protein: CASSEKQGSNQPQHF.

The chain joins TRBV5-3 to TRBJ1-3, with D perhaps matching TRBD1 (5 bases). Being an ORF, TRBV5-3 has a function that is uncertain. V lost 0 bases and J lost 2, with 12 bases in between. The CDR3 runs to 16 residues. The chain's CDR3 is CARSLETTATGNTIYF. CDR3 nucleotide sequence: TGTGCCAGAAGCTTGGAGACGACAGCCACTGGAAACACCATATATTTT.

This chain joins TRBV5-1 and TRBJ2-7; a weak D match, TRBD1 (6 bases). With 4 bases removed from V and 5 bases from J, the gap between germline ends came to 16 bases. The CDR3 totals 14 residues. Germline V gene sequence: CDR1 SGHRS, CDR2 YFSETQ. The CDR3 nucleotides are TGCGCCAGCAGCCTACAGGGAAGAGAAGACGAGCAGTACTTC. Protein product: CASSLQGREDEQYF.

V usage is TRBV30 and J usage is TRBJ2-2, with 8 positions matching TRBD1. The CDR3 is 16 amino acids. V was pared by 0 bases and J by 4 bases, with 7 bases of the junction left unmatched. Germline V gives CDR1 GTSNPN, CDR2 SVGIG (reference sequence). The CDR3 protein is CAWSVRQGAITGELFF. CDR3 in DNA: TGTGCCTGGAGTGTACGGCAGGGGGCAATCACCGGGGAGCTGTTTTTT.

The rearrangement joins TRBV6-5 to TRBJ1-1; tentative D call: TRBD1 (5 bases). The V gene lost 2 bases and the J gene lost 1 base, with 11 bases spanning the gap. The germline V gene has CDR1 MNHEY and CDR2 SVGAGI. This CDR3 is 15 amino acids long. The CDR3 reads CASSYGGYENTEAFF. The CDR3 coding sequence is TGTGCCAGCAGTTACGGGGGGTATGAGAACACTGAAGCTTTCTTT.